The rows below give T cell receptor beta chains drawn from one sample of a study of glioma-infiltrating T cells after dendritic cell vaccination. Clones were sequenced by immunoSEQ multiplex PCR, and TCRdb holds only the in-frame ones, with some missing. The profile shows tens of thousands of clones, around four fifths of them singletons. This specimen was blood, taken after dendritic cell vaccination. The receptors were gathered from a human donor with glioblastoma. The CDR3 runs from the conserved cysteine through the conserved F or W. A D gene is named only where the DNA matches it firmly. Expanded clones are given a class, and other clones once, few, many or no size at all.

V	length	J	size	D	CDR3	DNA
TRBV15	14	TRBJ2-7	once	TRBD1	CATSREGTGREQYF	TGTGCCACCAGCAGAGAAGGGACAGGGCGAGAGCAGTACTTC
TRBV29-1	12	TRBJ1-2	NA	TRBD1	CSGDRGQGGYTF	TGCAGCGGCGACAGGGGGCAGGGTGGCTACACCTTC
TRBV19	15	TRBJ1-5	NA	TRBD1	CASGTGTGAVRPQHF	TGTGCCAGCGGAACCGGGACAGGGGCCGTAAGGCCCCAGCATTTT
TRBV2	13	TRBJ2-5	once	TRBD2	CATKGTNQETQYF	TGTGCTACTAAAGGGACTAACCAAGAGACCCAGTACTTC
TRBV6-1	13	TRBJ1-2	few	TRBD1	CATGTGTNYGYTF	TGTGCCACCGGGACAGGGACCAACTATGGCTACACCTTC
TRBV5-1	15	TRBJ1-3	NA	NA	CASSSQGLSGNTIYF	TGCGCCAGCAGCTCGCAGGGCCTCTCTGGAAACACCATATATTTT
TRBV9	14	TRBJ2-3	NA	NA	CASSPRGERYTQYF	TGTGCCAGCAGCCCCCGGGGTGAAAGATACACGCAGTATTTT
TRBV20-1	11	TRBJ1-1	NA	NA	CSAMEGAKAFF	TGCAGTGCTATGGAAGGAGCAAAAGCTTTCTTT
TRBV2	15	TRBJ1-4	few	NA	CASSAFVSGVEKLFF	TGTGCCAGCAGCGCCTTCGTCTCAGGGGTTGAAAAACTGTTTTTT
TRBV12-2	12	TRBJ2-1	NA	NA	CASRQGGVSQFF	TGTGCAAGTCGCCAGGGAGGGGTTTCTCAGTTCTTC
TRBV2	13	TRBJ1-1	NA	NA	CASSEFLYSEAFF	TGTGCCAGCAGTGAGTTCCTGTATTCTGAAGCTTTCTTT
TRBV29-1	13	TRBJ1-2	NA	NA	CSVDKASNYGYTF	TGCAGCGTTGATAAGGCTAGTAACTATGGCTACACCTTC
TRBV18	15	TRBJ2-3	NA	NA	CASSPTGSSTDTQYF	TGTGCCAGCTCGCCCACAGGGTCTAGCACAGATACGCAGTATTTT
TRBV6-5	16	TRBJ1-3	once	TRBD1	CASSSTRDRAGNTIYF	TGTGCCAGCAGTTCTACTCGGGACAGGGCTGGAAACACCATATATTTT
TRBV9	13	TRBJ1-2	NA	NA	CASSVAGNYGYTF	TGTGCCAGCAGCGTAGCAGGGAACTATGGCTACACCTTC
TRBV4-2	16	TRBJ1-2	NA	TRBD1	CASSQEGTGAVYGYTF	TGTGCCAGCAGCCAAGAAGGGACAGGGGCCGTATATGGCTACACCTTC
TRBV5-1	13	TRBJ1-6	NA	NA	CASRGVWNSPLHF	TGCGCCAGCCGGGGGGTCTGGAATTCACCCCTCCACTTT
TRBV9	14	TRBJ1-5	NA	NA	CASSVGRGRQPQHF	TGTGCCAGCAGCGTAGGGAGGGGACGGCAGCCCCAGCATTTT
TRBV10-3	14	TRBJ2-7	NA	TRBD1	CAIRWDRDGSEQYF	TGTGCCATCAGATGGGACAGGGACGGATCCGAGCAGTACTTC
TRBV29-1	13	TRBJ1-3	NA	NA	CSASQGGGNTIYF	TGCAGCGCTTCACAGGGCGGGGGAAACACCATATATTTT
TRBV15	16	TRBJ2-2	NA	TRBD2	CATSRDSGVWTGELFF	TGTGCCACCAGCAGAGATAGCGGGGTGTGGACCGGGGAGCTGTTTTTT
TRBV15	17	TRBJ2-1	NA	NA	CATSRELRGAIYNEQFF	TGTGCCACCAGCAGAGAATTACGCGGGGCCATCTACAATGAGCAGTTCTTC
TRBV7-3	15	TRBJ1-1	NA	NA	CASSAGRSMNTEAFF	TGTGCCAGCAGCGCAGGGCGCTCCATGAACACTGAAGCTTTCTTT
TRBV11-2	14	TRBJ2-2	NA	NA	CASSSRHGDGELFF	TGTGCCAGCAGTTCCCGGCACGGGGACGGGGAGCTGTTTTTT
TRBV2	15	TRBJ1-5	NA	TRBD1	CASSADRQGNQPQHF	TGTGCCAGCAGTGCGGACAGGCAAGGTAATCAGCCCCAGCATTTT
TRBV27	13	TRBJ2-7	few	TRBD1	CASSFRDSYEQYF	TGTGCCAGCAGTTTCCGGGACAGCTACGAGCAGTACTTC
TRBV27	13	TRBJ1-1	NA	NA	CASRLQGITEAFF	TGTGCCAGCAGACTTCAGGGTATTACTGAAGCTTTCTTT
TRBV6-5	15	TRBJ2-7	NA	TRBD1	CASRPRDRRVYEQYF	TGTGCCAGCAGACCCAGGGACAGGAGAGTCTACGAGCAGTACTTC
TRBV4-2	13	TRBJ2-1	NA	TRBD1	CASSQLRQGEQFF	TGTGCCAGCAGCCAGCTGAGACAGGGTGAGCAGTTCTTC
TRBV7-2	17	TRBJ1-6	NA	NA	CASSLMAESSYNSPLHF	TGTGCCAGCAGCTTAATGGCGGAGAGCTCCTATAATTCACCCCTCCACTTT
TRBV5-1	15	TRBJ2-7	NA	NA	CASSFSRASSYEQYF	TGCGCCAGCAGCTTTAGCAGGGCTAGCTCCTACGAGCAGTACTTC
TRBV7-6	17	TRBJ2-6	NA	NA	CASTVGQRSSGANVLTF	TGTGCCAGCACCGTCGGACAGAGAAGCTCTGGGGCCAACGTCCTGACTTTC
TRBV29-1	17	TRBJ2-6	NA	TRBD1	CSTMTGGAHSGANVLTF	TGCAGCACCATGACAGGGGGTGCCCACTCTGGGGCCAACGTCCTGACTTTC
TRBV6-6	15	TRBJ2-1	NA	TRBD2	CASSYQRGGNNEQFF	TGTGCCAGCAGTTACCAGCGGGGGGGGAACAATGAGCAGTTCTTC
TRBV5-1	14	TRBJ1-1	NA	NA	CASSLEWTDLEAFF	TGCGCCAGCAGCTTGGAGTGGACAGATCTTGAAGCTTTCTTT
TRBV5-5	14	TRBJ2-3	few	TRBD2	CASSLTGLADTQYF	TGTGCCAGCAGCCTAACGGGACTAGCAGATACGCAGTATTTT
TRBV10-3	14	TRBJ2-7	NA	NA	CAISGAQATLQQYF	TGTGCCATCAGTGGGGCACAGGCAACCCTACAGCAGTACTTC
TRBV9	14	TRBJ2-7	NA	NA	CASSVEDILDEQYF	TGTGCCAGTAGCGTCGAGGACATCCTAGATGAGCAGTACTTC
TRBV29-1	13	TRBJ2-5	NA	TRBD2	CSVGRGGKETQYF	TGCAGCGTTGGCCGGGGAGGGAAAGAGACCCAGTACTTC
TRBV7-9	14	TRBJ1-2	NA	NA	CASSYLDSSYGYTF	TGTGCCAGCAGCTACCTCGACAGCTCTTATGGCTACACCTTC
TRBV5-1	15	TRBJ2-6	NA	NA	CASSSTGTGANVLTF	TGCGCCAGCAGCTCAACAGGGACGGGGGCCAACGTCCTGACTTTC
TRBV4-1	17	TRBJ2-7	NA	TRBD2	CASSQASGVAQVYEQYF	TGCGCCAGCAGCCAAGCTAGCGGGGTGGCACAAGTCTACGAGCAGTACTTC
TRBV4-3	16	TRBJ2-7	NA	TRBD2	CASSQDRSGGFYEQYF	TGCGCCAGCAGCCAAGATAGAAGCGGGGGGTTCTACGAGCAGTACTTC
TRBV25-1	14	TRBJ2-3	NA	NA	CASSDRPSTDTQYF	TGTGCCAGCAGTGATCGTCCTAGCACAGATACGCAGTATTTT
TRBV7-8	15	TRBJ2-3	NA	NA	CASRGPLRGTDTQYF	TGTGCCAGCAGAGGTCCCCTGCGGGGCACAGATACGCAGTATTTT
TRBV5-1	16	TRBJ1-5	NA	NA	CASSLEPRDPRQPQHF	TGCGCCAGCAGCTTGGAGCCCAGGGATCCAAGGCAGCCCCAGCATTTT
TRBV7-9	15	TRBJ2-3	NA	TRBD2	CASSLGERGTDTQYF	TGTGCCAGCAGCTTAGGTGAGCGGGGGACAGATACGCAGTATTTT
TRBV7-2	12	TRBJ2-1	NA	NA	CASSPLRHEQFF	TGTGCCAGCAGCCCATTGAGGCATGAGCAGTTCTTC
TRBV7-2	14	TRBJ1-2	NA	NA	CASRPKGQTHGYTF	TGTGCCAGCAGACCGAAGGGACAAACCCATGGCTACACCTTC
TRBV19	15	TRBJ1-1	NA	TRBD1	CASRPQGESNTEAFF	TGTGCCAGTAGGCCCCAGGGGGAATCGAACACTGAAGCTTTCTTT
TRBV19	12	TRBJ1-2	NA	NA	CASTRTAGGYTF	TGTGCCAGTACCCGGACAGCGGGAGGCTACACCTTC
TRBV21-1	12	TRBJ1-5	NA	NA	CASIYMGRTQHF	TGTGCCAGCATCTATATGGGCCGGACCCAGCATTTT
TRBV27	15	TRBJ2-3	NA	TRBD1	CASSLEDRGTDTQYF	TGTGCCAGCAGTTTAGAGGACAGGGGCACAGATACGCAGTATTTT
TRBV4-2	16	TRBJ1-4	NA	NA	CASSPRLGVLTEKLFF	TGTGCCAGCAGCCCCCGATTGGGAGTTCTGACTGAAAAACTGTTTTTT
TRBV27	14	TRBJ2-1	few	TRBD2	CASSSSGVYNEQFF	TGTGCCAGCAGTTCTAGCGGCGTTTACAATGAGCAGTTCTTC
TRBV5-4	16	TRBJ2-7	NA	NA	CASGPDRGVHSYEQYF	TGTGCCAGCGGCCCGGACAGAGGGGTGCATTCCTACGAGCAGTACTTC
TRBV9	14	TRBJ2-7	NA	TRBD1	CASSVGQGTYEQYF	TGTGCCAGCAGCGTGGGACAGGGGACCTACGAGCAGTACTTC
TRBV13	15	TRBJ2-7	few	TRBD1	CASSQMTGATYEQYF	TGTGCCAGCAGCCAGATGACAGGGGCTACCTACGAGCAGTACTTC
TRBV5-5	14	TRBJ1-2	NA	NA	CASNPGSDYYGYTF	TGTGCCAGCAACCCGGGGTCGGACTACTATGGCTACACCTTC
TRBV2	16	TRBJ1-2	NA	NA	CASSEAHGRGNYGYTF	TGTGCCAGCAGTGAAGCGCACGGGAGGGGCAACTATGGCTACACCTTC